This TCR beta chain appears in the sequencing data of a study of beta chain features in type 1 diabetes. Looking at the study overall: The patient and healthy donor groups were comparable for age, gender and cell yields.

Expressed TCRB transcripts were sequenced because the isolated RNA had all been reverse transcribed beforehand. Repertoires were generated with immunoSEQ multiplex PCR, while TCRdb's copy carries only in-frame clones and drops some. Counted here are hundreds of thousands of clones, around an eighth occurring once; the ten biggest clones make up 0.02% to 0.025%. Using CD45RO/CCR7/CD25/CD127/CD95/CD27, CD4+ naive, central memory, regulatory and stem cell-like memory cells were sorted. V was pared by 4 bases and J by 0 bases, with 9 bases of the junction left unmatched. The CDR3 totals 16 residues. Germline V lookup: CDR1 GTSNPN, CDR2 SVGIG (reference sequence). Study-level findings and limits: All four CD4+ subsets of Type 1 diabetes patients contained TCRB CDR3s that were moderately but significantly shorter. The VDJ junctions of type 1 diabetes patients carried fewer insertions and more deletions.

This clone was found a few times. Its specificity is not known. The sample taken for sequencing was naive CD4+ T cells from blood. This sequence joins TRBV30 and TRBJ2-7; TRBD1 matches at 10 bases. This TCR was recovered from a man between 18 and 29 years old with type 1 diabetes. CDR3: CAWTGTGAPASYEQYF. CDR3 DNA: TGTGCCTGGACCGGGACAGGGGCACCTGCCTCCTACGAGCAGTACTTC.